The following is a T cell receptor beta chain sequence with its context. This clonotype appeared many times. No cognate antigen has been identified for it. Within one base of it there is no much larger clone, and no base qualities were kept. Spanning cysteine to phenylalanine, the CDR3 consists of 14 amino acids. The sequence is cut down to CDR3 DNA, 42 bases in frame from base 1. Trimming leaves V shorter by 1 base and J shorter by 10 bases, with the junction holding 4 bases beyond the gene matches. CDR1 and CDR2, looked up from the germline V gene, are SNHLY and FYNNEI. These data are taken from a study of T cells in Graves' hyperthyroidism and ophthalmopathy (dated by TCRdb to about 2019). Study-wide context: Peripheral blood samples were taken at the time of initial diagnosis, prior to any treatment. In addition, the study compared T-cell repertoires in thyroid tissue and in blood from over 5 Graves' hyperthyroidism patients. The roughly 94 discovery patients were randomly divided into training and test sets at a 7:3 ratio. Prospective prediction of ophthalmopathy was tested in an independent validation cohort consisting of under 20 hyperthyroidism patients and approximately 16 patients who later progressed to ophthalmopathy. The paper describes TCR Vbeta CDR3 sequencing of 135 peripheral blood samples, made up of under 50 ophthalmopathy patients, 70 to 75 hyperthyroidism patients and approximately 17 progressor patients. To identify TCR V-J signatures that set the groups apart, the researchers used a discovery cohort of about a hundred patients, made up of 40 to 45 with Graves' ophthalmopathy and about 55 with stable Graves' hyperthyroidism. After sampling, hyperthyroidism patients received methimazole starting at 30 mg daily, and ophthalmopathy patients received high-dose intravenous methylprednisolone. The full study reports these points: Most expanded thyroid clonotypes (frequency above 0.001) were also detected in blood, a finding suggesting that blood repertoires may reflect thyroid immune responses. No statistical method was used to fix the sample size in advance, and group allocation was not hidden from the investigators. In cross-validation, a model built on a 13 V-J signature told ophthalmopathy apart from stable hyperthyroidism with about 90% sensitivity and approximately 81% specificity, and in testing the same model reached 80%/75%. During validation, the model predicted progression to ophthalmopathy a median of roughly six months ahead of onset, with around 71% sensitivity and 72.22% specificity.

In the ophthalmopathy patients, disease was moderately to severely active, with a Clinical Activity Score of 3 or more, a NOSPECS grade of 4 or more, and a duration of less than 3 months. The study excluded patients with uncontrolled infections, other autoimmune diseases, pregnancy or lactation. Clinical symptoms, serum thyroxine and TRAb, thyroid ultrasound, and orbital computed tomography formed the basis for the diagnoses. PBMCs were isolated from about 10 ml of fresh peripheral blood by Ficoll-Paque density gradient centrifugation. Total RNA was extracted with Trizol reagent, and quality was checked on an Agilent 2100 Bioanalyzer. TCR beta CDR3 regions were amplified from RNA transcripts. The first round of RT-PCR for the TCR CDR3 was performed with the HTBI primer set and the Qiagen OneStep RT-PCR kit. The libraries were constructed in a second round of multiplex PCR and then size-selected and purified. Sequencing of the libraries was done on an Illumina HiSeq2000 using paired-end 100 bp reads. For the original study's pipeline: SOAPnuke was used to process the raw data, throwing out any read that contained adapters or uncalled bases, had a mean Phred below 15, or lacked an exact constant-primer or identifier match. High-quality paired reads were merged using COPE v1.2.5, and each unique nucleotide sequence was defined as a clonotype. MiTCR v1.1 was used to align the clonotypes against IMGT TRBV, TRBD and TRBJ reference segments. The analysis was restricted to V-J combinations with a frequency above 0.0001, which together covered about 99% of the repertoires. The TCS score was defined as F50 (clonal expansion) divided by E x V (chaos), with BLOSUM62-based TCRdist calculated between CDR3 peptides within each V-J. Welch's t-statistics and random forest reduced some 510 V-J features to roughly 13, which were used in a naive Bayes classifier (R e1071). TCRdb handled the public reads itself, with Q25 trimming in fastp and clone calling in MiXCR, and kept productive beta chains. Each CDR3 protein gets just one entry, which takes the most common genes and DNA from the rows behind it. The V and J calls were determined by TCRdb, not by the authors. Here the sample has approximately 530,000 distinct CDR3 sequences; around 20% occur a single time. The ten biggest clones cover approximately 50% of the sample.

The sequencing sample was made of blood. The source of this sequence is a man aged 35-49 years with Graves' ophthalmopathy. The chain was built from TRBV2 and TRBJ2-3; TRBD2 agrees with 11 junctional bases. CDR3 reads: CASSEGLAGRPQYF. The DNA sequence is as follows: TGTGCCAGCAGTGAAGGACTAGCGGGGAGACCGCAGTATTTT.